Each of the 6 T cell receptor beta chains below was sequenced from the same sample in a study of blood T cell repertoires in COVID-19. Produced via immunoSEQ multiplex PCR; TCRdb's table is partial and in-frame only. Of under 300,000 clones listed, 83% are singletons. Sequencing used peripheral blood. The source is a human donor in a cohort sampled during active COVID-19.

This chain connects TRBV7-2 to TRBJ2-3; 12 bases line up with TRBD2. This CDR3 is 18 amino acids long. Germline CDR1 and CDR2: SGHTA and FQGNSA. V shed 1 base and J 7 bases; nucleotides not matched to a gene: 12. CDR3 sequence: CASSLGRLAGAMLNTQYF. The DNA of the CDR3 is TGTGCCAGCAGCTTAGGGCGACTAGCGGGAGCAATGTTGAATACGCAGTATTTT.

This clone occurred once. This chain joins TRBV9 and TRBJ2-3; 7 nucleotides line up with TRBD2. The CDR3 sequence is 15 residues long. Germline-derived CDR1 and CDR2 are SGDLS and YYNGEE. Trimming took 2 bases from V and 0 from J; bases not matched to a gene: 3. As DNA, the CDR3 is TGTGCCAGCAGCGTGGGGACTACGAGCACAGATACGCAGTATTTT. This encodes CASSVGTTSTDTQYF. Full variable domain (rest looked up from reference TRBV9 and TRBJ2-3): DSGVTQTPKHLITATGQRVTLRCSPRSGDLSVYWYQQSLDQGLQFLIQYYNGEERAKGNILERFSAQQFPDLHSELNLSSLELGDSALYFCASSVGTTSTDTQYFGPGTRLTVL.

The chain's CDR3 is CASSIAYVAGGELFF. The CDR3 coding sequence is TGTGCCAGTAGTATAGCATACGTAGCGGGAGGGGAGCTGTTTTTT. V and J are TRBV19 and TRBJ2-2; 8 positions match TRBD2. The CDR3 spans 15 residues. J lost 8 bases, V lost 1 base, and 6 bases had no gene match. Germline V gives CDR1 LNHDA, CDR2 SQIVND (reference sequence).

The table lists this clone with a count of one. This sequence joins TRBV30 and TRBJ1-2; TRBD1 is a possible D gene (5 bases). Looked up from germline, CDR1 is GTSNPN and CDR2 is SVGIG (reference sequence). The CDR3 loop spans 14 amino acids. V lost 5 bases to trimming and J lost 5 bases, with 18 bases between them. This chain's CDR3 is CAWGAGTEWYGYTF. The CDR3 DNA reads as TGTGCCTGGGGCGCGGGGACTGAATGGTATGGCTACACCTTC.

The V call is TRBV18, the J call TRBJ2-3; 9 bases are a match to TRBD1. Germline CDR1 reads KGHSH; CDR2 reads LQKENI. The CDR3 runs 13 residues. V shed 9 bases and J 14 bases; nucleotides not matched to a gene: 15. The CDR3 protein is CASRLPGQGISYF. CDR3 in DNA: TGTGCCAGTCGATTACCGGGACAGGGAATATCGTATTTT.

The J gene is TRBJ1-1, the V gene TRBV6-4; 8 nucleotides match TRBD1. The CDR3 totals 15 residues. Germline V gene data show CDR1 as MRHNA and CDR2 as SNTAGT. J gave up 0 bases and V 7 bases, and 7 bases lay outside the gene matches. The DNA of the CDR3 is TGTGCCAGCACCAGAGACAGGGGTCTGAACACTGAAGCTTTCTTT. Its protein product is CASTRDRGLNTEAFF.